This T cell receptor beta chain came from a study of blood T cell repertoires in COVID-19. Assay used: immunoSEQ multiplex PCR; TCRdb lists only in-frame clones, some missing. The sample consists of some 240,000 clones, around 87% of them appearing once. Per germline, CDR1 LNHDA and CDR2 SQIVND (reference sequence). The CDR3 is 15 amino acids. V was pared by 6 bases and J by 0 bases, with 5 bases of the junction left unmatched. Sequencing was carried out using peripheral blood. The TCR originated in a man aged 55 to 70 who had recovered from COVID-19. The J gene is TRBJ1-3, the V gene TRBV19, with 7 bases identical to TRBD1. This CDR3 reads CASRTGVLSGNTIYF. The CDR3 DNA reads TGTGCCAGTAGAACAGGGGTCCTCTCTGGAAACACCATATATTTT. The full variable domain, completed using reference TRBV19 and TRBJ1-3, is DGGITQSPKYLFRKEGQNVTLSCEQNLNHDAMYWYRQDPGQGLRLIYYSQIVNDFQKGDIAEGYSVSREKKESFPLTVTSAQKNPTAFYLCASRTGVLSGNTIYFGEGSWLTVV.